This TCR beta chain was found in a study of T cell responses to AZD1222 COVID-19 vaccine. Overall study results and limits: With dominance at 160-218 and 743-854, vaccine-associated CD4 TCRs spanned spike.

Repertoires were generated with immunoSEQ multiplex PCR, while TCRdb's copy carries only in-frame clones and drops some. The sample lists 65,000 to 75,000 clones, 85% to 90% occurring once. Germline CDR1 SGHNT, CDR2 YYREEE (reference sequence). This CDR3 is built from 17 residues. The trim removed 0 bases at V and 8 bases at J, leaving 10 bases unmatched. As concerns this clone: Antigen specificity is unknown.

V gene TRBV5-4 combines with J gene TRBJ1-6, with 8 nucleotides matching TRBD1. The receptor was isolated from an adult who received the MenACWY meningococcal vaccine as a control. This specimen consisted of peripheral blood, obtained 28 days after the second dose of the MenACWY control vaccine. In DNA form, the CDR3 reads TGTGCCAGCAGCTTGGTGGGGACAGGAATGGGCGATTCACCCCTCCACTTT. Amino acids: CASSLVGTGMGDSPLHF.